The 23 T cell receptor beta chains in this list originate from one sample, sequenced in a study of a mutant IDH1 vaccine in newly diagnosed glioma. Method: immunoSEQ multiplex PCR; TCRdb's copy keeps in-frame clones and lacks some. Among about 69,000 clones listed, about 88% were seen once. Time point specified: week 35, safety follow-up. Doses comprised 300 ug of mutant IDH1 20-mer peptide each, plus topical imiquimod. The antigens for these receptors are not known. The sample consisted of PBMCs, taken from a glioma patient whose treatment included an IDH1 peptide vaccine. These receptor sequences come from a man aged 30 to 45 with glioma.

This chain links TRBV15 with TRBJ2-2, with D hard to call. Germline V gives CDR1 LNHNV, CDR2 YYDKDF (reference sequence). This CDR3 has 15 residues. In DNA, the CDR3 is TGTGCAACCGGGCCCCGAGGAATATACACCGGGGAGCTGTTTTTT. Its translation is CATGPRGIYTGELFF.

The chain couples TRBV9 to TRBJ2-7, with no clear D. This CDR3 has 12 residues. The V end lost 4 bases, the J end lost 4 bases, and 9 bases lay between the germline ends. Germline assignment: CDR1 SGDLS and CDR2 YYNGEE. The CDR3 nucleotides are TGTGCCAGCAGCCCTAGATGGTACGAGCAGTACTTC. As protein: CASSPRWYEQYF.

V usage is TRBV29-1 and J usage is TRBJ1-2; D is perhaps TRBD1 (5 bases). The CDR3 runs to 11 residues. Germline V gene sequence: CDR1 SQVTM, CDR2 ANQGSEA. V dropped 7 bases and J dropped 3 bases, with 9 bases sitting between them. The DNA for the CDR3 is TGCAGCGCGGGGACGGACTATGGCTACACCTTC. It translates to CSAGTDYGYTF.

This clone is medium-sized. The chain's CDR3 is CASSSAGTHEQYF. The CDR3 bases are TGCGCCAGCAGCTCCGCCGGGACCCACGAGCAGTACTTC. J is TRBJ2-7 and V is TRBV5-1; the D gene could be TRBD1 or TRBD2 (5 bases each). The V and J ends lost 3 bases and 5 bases respectively, with 12 bases between them. The CDR3 runs 13 residues. Germline-derived CDR1 and CDR2 are SGHRS and YFSETQ. The full variable domain, its missing parts supplied by reference TRBV5-1 and TRBJ2-7, is KAGVTQTPRYLIKTRGQQVTLSCSPISGHRSVSWYQQTPGQGLQFLFEYFSETQRNKGNFPGRFSGRQFSNSRSEMNVSTLELGDSALYLCASSSAGTHEQYFGPGTRLTVT.

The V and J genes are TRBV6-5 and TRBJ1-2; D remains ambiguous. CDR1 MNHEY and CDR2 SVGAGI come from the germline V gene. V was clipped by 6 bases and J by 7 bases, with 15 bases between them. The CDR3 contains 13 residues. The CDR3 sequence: CASSPEGLGGYTF. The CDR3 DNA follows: TGTGCCAGCAGCCCCGAGGGCTTGGGTGGCTACACCTTC.

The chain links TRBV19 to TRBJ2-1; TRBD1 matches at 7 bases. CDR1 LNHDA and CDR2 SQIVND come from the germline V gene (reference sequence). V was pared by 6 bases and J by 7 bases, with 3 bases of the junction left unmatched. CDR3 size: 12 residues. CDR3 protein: CASRQGLNEQFF. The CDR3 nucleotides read TGTGCCAGTAGACAGGGGCTGAATGAGCAGTTCTTC.

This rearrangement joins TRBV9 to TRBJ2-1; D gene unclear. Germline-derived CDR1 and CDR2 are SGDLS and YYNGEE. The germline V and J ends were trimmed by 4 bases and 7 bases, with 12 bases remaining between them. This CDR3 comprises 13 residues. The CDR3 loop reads CASSLIPPNEQFF. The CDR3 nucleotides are TGTGCCAGCAGCTTAATCCCCCCAAATGAGCAGTTCTTC.

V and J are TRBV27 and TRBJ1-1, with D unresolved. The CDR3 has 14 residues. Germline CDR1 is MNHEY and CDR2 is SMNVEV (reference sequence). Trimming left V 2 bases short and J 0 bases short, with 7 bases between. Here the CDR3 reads CASSLRNLNTEAFF. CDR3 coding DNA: TGTGCCAGCAGTTTAAGAAACTTGAACACTGAAGCTTTCTTT.

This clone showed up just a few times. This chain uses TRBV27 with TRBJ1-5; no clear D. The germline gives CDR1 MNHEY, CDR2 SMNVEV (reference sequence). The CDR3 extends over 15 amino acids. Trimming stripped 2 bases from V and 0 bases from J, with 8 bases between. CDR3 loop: CASSLRQDSNQPQHF. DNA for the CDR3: TGTGCCAGCAGTTTACGGCAGGATAGCAATCAGCCCCAGCATTTT.

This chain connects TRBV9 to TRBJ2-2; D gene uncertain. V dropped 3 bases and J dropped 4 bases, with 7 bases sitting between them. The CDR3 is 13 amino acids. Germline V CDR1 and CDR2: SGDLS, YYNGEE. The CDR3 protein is CASSAGGTGELFF. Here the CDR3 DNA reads TGTGCCAGCAGCGCGGGTGGCACCGGGGAGCTGTTTTTT.

In DNA form, the CDR3 reads TGTGCCAGCAGTCCACAGGGGAGGGACACTGAAGCTTTCTTT. It translates to CASSPQGRDTEAFF. This chain joins TRBV2 and TRBJ1-1, with TRBD1 matching over 7 bases. The V gene's germline CDR1 is SNHLY and CDR2 FYNNEI. CDR3 length: 14 residues. The V gene end was trimmed by 5 bases and the J gene end by 3 bases; junction bases not matched to a gene: 6. The full variable domain, its missing parts supplied by reference TRBV2 and TRBJ1-1, is EPEVTQTPSHQVTQMGQEVILRCVPISNHLYFYWYRQILGQKVEFLVSFYNNEISEKSEIFDDQFSVERPDGSNFTLKIRSTKLEDSAMYFCASSPQGRDTEAFFGQGTRLTVV.

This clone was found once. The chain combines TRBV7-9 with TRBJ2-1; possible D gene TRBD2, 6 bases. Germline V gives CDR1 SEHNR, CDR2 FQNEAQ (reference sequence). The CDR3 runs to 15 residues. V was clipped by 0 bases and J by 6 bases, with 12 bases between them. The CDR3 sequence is CASSLAPGVPNEQFF. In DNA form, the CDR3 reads TGTGCCAGCAGCTTAGCCCCGGGAGTACCCAATGAGCAGTTCTTC.

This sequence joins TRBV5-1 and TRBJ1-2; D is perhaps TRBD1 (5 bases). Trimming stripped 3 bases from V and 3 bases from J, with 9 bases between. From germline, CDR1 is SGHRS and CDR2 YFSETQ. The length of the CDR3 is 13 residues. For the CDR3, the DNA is TGCGCCAGCAGCTGGGACGTCTACTATGGCTACACCTTC. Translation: CASSWDVYYGYTF.

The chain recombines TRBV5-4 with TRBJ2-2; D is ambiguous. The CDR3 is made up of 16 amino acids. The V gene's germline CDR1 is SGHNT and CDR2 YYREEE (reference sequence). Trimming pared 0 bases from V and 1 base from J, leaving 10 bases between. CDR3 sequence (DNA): TGTGCCAGCAGCTTGGGATCTAGTCGGAACACCGGGGAGCTGTTTTTT. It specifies CASSLGSSRNTGELFF.

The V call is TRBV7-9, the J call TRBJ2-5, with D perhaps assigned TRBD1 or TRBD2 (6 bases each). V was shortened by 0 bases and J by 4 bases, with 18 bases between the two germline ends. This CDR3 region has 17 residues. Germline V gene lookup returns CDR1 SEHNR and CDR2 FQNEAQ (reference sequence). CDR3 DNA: TGTGCCAGCAGCTTAGCGGGGGGCGCGGGTTCAGGAGAGACCCAGTACTTC. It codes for CASSLAGGAGSGETQYF.

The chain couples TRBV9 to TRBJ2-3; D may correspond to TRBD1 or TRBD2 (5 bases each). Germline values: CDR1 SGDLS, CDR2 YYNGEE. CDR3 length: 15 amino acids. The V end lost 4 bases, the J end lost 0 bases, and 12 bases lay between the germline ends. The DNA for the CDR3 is TGTGCCAGCAGCCGGGACGGAACTAGCACAGATACGCAGTATTTT. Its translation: CASSRDGTSTDTQYF.

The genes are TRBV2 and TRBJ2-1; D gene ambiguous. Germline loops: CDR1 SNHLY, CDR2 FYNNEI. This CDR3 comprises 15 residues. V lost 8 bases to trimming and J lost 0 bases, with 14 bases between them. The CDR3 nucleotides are TGTGCCAGCTCGGACCCTTCTAACTCCTACAATGAGCAGTTCTTC. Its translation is CASSDPSNSYNEQFF.

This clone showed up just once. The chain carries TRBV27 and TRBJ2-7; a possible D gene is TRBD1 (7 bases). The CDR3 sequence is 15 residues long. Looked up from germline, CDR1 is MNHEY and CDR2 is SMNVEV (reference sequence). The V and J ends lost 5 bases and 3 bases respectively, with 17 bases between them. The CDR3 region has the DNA TGTGCCAGCAGTCCGCGGGACAGACGGAACTACGAGCAGTACTTC. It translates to CASSPRDRRNYEQYF.

The CDR3 region is CASSPYRDEQFF. The CDR3 DNA reads as TGTGCCAGCTCACCATACCGGGATGAGCAGTTCTTC. The chain links TRBV18 to TRBJ2-1; D remains unclear. The CDR3 consists of 12 residues. Trimming removed 2 bases from V and 8 bases from J, with 7 bases in between. Germline assignment: CDR1 KGHSH and CDR2 LQKENI.

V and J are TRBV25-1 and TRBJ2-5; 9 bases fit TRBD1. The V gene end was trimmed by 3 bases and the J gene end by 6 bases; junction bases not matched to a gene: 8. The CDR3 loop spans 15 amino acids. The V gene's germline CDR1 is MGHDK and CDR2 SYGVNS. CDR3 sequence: CASSDPRQGDQTQYF. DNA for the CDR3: TGTGCCAGCAGTGACCCCCGACAGGGGGATCAGACCCAGTACTTC.

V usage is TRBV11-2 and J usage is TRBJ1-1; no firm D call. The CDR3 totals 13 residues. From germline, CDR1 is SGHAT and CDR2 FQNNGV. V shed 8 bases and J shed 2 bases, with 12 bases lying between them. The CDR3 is CASGVGLNTEAFF. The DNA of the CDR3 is TGTGCCAGCGGGGTGGGCCTCAACACTGAAGCTTTCTTT.

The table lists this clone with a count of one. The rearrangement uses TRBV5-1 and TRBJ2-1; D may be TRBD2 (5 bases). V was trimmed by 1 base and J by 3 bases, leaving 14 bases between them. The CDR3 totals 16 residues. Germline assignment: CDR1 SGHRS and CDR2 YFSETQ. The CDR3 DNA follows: TGCGCCAGCAGCTTGAACGGGGTCGGTATCTACAATGAGCAGTTCTTC. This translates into CASSLNGVGIYNEQFF.

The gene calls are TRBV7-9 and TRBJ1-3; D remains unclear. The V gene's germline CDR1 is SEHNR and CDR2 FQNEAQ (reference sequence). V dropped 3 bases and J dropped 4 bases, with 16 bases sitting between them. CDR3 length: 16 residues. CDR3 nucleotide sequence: TGTGCCAGCAGCTTCCTGCGGACGGGTCAAGGAAACACCATATATTTT. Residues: CASSFLRTGQGNTIYF.